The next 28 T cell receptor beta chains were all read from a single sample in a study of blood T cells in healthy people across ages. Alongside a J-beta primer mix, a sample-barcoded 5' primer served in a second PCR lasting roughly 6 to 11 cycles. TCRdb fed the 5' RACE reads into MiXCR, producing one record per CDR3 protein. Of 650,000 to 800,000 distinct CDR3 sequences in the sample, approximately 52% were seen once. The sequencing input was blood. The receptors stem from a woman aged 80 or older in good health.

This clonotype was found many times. CDR3 DNA: TGCAGTGCATCCTCCGGGACAGCGTGGAATGAGCAGTTCTTC. This encodes CSASSGTAWNEQFF. The chain uses TRBV20-1 and TRBJ2-1; 7 bases are a match to TRBD1. The CDR3 is 14 residues long. V lost 6 bases and J lost 7; bases outside the gene matches: 12. Germline V gene sequence: CDR1 DFQATT, CDR2 SNEGSKA (reference sequence).

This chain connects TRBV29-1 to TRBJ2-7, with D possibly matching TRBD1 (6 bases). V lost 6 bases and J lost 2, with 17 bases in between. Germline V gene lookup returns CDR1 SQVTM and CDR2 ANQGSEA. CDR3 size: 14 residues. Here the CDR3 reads CSVMTGRGAYEQYF. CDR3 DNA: TGCAGCGTCATGACAGGCAGAGGTGCCTACGAGCAGTACTTC.

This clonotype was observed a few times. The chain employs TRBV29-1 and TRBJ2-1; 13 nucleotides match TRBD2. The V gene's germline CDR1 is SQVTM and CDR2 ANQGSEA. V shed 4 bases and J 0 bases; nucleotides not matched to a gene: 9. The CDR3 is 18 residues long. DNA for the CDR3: TGCAGCGTTGGGGGTTTTGGGACTAGCGGGACCTCCTACAATGAGCAGTTCTTC. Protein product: CSVGGFGTSGTSYNEQFF.

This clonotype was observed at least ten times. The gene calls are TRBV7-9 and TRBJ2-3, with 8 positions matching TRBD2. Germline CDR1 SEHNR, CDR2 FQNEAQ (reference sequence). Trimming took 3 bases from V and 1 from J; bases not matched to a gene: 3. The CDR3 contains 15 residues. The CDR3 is CASSFSGGGTDTQYF. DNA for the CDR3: TGTGCCAGCAGCTTCTCCGGGGGGGGCACAGATACGCAGTATTTT.

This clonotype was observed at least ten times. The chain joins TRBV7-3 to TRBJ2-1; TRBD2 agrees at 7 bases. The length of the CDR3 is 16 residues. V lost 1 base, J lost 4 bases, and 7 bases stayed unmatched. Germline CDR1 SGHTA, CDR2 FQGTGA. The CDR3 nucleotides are TGTGCCAGCAGCTTAAACGCTCGGGAGGTGTACAATGAGCAGTTCTTC. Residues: CASSLNAREVYNEQFF.

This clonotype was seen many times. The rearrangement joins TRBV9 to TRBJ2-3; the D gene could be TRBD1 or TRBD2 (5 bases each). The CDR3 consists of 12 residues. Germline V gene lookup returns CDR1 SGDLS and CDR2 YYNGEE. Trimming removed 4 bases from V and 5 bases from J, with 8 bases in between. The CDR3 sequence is CASSTRGDTQYF. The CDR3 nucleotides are TGTGCCAGCAGCACTAGGGGAGATACGCAGTATTTT.

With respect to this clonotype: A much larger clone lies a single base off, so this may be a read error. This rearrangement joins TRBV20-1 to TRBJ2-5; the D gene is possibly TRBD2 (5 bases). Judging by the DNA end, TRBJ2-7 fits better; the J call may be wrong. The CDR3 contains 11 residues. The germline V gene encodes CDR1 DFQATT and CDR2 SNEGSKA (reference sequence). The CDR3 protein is CSARRADEQYF. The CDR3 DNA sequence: TGCAGTGCTAGGAGAGCGGACGAGCAGTACTTC.

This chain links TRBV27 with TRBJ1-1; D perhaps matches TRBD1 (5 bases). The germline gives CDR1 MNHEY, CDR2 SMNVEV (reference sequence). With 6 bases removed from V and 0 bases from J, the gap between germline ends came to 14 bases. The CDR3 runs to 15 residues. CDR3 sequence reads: CASRPEAGMNTEAFF. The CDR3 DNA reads TGTGCCAGCAGACCTGAGGCAGGGATGAACACTGAAGCTTTCTTT.

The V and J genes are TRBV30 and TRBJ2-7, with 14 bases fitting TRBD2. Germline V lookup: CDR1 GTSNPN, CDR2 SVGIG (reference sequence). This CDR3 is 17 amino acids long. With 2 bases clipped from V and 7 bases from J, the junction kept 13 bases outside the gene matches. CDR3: CAWSPRTSGRNYNEQYF. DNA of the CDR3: TGTGCCTGGAGTCCGCGGACTAGCGGGAGGAACTACAATGAGCAGTACTTC. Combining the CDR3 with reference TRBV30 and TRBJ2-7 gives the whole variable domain SQTIHQWPATLVQPVGSPLSLECTVEGTSNPNLYWYRQAAGRGLQLLFYSVGIGQISSEVPQNLSASRPQDRQFILSSKKLLLSDSGFYLCAWSPRTSGRNYNEQYFGPGTRLTVT.

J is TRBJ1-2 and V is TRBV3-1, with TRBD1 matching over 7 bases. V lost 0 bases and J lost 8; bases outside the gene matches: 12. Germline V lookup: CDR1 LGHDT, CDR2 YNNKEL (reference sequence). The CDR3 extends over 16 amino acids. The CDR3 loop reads CASSQEGFWGGGGYTF. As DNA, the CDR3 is TGTGCCAGCAGCCAAGAAGGATTTTGGGGAGGGGGCGGCTACACCTTC.

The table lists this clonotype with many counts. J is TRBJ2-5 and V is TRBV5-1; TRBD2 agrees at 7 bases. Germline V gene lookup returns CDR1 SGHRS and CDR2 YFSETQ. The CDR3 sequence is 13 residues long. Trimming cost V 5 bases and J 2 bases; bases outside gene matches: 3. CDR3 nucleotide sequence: TGCGCCAGCAGACTGGGACTACAAGAGACCCAGTACTTC. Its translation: CASRLGLQETQYF.

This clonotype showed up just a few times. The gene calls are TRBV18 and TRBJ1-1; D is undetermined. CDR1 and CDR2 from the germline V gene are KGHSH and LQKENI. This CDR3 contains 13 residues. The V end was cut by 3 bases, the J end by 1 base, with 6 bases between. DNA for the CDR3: TGTGCCAGCTCACCCGTCGGGAACACTGAAGCTTTCTTT. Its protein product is CASSPVGNTEAFF.

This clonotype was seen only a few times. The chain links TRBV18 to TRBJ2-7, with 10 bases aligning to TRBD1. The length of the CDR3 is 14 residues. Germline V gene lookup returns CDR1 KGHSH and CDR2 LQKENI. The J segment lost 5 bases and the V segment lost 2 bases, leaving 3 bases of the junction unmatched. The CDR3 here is CASSPFGTGDEQYF. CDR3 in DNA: TGTGCCAGCTCACCATTCGGGACAGGGGACGAGCAGTACTTC. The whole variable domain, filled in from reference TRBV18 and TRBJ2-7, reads NAGVMQNPRHLVRRRGQEARLRCSPMKGHSHVYWYRQLPEEGLKFMVYLQKENIIDESGMPKERFSAEFPKEGPSILRIQQVVRGDSAAYFCASSPFGTGDEQYFGPGTRLTVT.

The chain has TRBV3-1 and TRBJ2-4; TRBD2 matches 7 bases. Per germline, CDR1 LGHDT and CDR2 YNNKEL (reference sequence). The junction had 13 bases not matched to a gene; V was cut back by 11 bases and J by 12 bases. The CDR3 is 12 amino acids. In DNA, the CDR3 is TGTGCCGGAAGTTCCCGGGGCGGGAGTCAGTACTTC. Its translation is CAGSSRGGSQYF.

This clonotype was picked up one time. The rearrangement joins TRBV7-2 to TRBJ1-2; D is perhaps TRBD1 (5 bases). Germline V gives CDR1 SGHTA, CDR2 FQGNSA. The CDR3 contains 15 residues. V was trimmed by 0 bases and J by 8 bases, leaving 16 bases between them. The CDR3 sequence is CASSLAQKGRWGYTF. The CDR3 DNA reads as TGTGCCAGCAGCTTAGCGCAGAAGGGGAGATGGGGCTACACCTTC. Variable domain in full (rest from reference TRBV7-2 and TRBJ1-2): GAGVSQSPSNKVTEKGKDVELRCDPISGHTALYWYRQSLGQGLEFLIYFQGNSAPDKSGLPSDRFSAERTGGSVSTLTIQRTQQEDSAVYLCASSLAQKGRWGYTFGSGTRLTVV.

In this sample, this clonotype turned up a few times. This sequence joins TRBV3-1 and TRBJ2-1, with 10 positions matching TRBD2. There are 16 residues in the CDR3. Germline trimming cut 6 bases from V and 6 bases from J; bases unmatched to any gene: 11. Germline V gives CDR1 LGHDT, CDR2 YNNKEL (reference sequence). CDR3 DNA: TGTGCCAGCAGTAAAGGGAGAACTAGCGGGGTCAATGAGCAGTTCTTC. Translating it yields CASSKGRTSGVNEQFF.

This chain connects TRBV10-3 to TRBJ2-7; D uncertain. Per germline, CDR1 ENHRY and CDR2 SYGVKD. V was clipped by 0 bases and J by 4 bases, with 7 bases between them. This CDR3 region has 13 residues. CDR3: CAISESPGYEQYF. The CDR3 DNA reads TGTGCCATCAGTGAGTCGCCGGGTTACGAGCAGTACTTC.

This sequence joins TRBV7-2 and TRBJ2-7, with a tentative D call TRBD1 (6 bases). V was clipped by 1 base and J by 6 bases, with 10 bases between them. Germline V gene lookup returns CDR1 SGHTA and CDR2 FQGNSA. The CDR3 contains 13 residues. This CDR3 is CASSLGTEGEQYF. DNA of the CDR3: TGTGCCAGCAGCTTAGGGACAGAAGGCGAGCAGTACTTC.

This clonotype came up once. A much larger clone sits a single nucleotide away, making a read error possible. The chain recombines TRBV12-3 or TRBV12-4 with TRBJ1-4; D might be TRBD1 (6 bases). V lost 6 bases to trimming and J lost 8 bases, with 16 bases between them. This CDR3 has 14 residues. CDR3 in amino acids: CASRFEQGGEKLFF. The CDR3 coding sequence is TGTGCCAGCAGATTCGAACAGGGAGGGGAAAAACTGTTTTTT.

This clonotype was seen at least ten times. The CDR3 coding sequence is TGTGCCAGCAGTGGCCTGACGGGACAGGGTAGTAAGACCCAGTACTTC. Its protein product is CASSGLTGQGSKTQYF. This chain links TRBV27 with TRBJ2-5; TRBD1 matches at 9 bases. This CDR3 is 16 amino acids long. V lost 5 bases and J lost 6; bases outside the gene matches: 13. Looked up from germline, CDR1 is MNHEY and CDR2 is SMNVEV (reference sequence).

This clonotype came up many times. Written as DNA, the CDR3 is TGTGCCAGCAGCTTAATGGCCTTGGGGTCTTCTGGGGCCAACGTCCTGACTTTC. Protein: CASSLMALGSSGANVLTF. This chain links TRBV7-3 with TRBJ2-6; D is undetermined. The CDR3 runs to 18 residues. V gave up 1 base and J gave up 1 base, with 14 bases separating them. The V gene's germline CDR1 is SGHTA and CDR2 FQGTGA.

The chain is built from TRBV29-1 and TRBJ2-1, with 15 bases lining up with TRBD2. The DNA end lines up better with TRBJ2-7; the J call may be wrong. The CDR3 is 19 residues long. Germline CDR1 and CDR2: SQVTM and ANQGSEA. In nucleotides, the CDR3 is TGCAGCGTTGAAGGCGAAGGACTAGCGGGGGGGAGCTCCTACAATGAGCAGTACTTC. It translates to CSVEGEGLAGGSSYNEQYF.

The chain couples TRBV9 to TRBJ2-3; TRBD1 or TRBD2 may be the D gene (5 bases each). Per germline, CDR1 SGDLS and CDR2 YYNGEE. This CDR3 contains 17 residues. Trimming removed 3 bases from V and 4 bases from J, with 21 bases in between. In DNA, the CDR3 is TGTGCCAGCAGCGCTCCAGACTGGGACCCGCGGTCAGATACGCAGTATTTT. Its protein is CASSAPDWDPRSDTQYF.

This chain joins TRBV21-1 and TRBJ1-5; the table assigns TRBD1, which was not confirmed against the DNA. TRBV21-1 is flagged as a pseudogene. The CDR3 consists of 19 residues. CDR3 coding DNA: TGTGCCAGCAGCAAACACAGGGGGCGGCGGGGGGATAGCAATCAGCCCCAGCATTTT. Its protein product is CASSKHRGRRGDSNQPQHF.

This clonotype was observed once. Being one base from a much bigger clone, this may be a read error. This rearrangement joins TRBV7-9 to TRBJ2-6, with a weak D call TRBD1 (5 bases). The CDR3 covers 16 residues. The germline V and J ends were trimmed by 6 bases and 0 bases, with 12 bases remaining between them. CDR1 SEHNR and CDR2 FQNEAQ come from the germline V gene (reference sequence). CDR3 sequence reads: CASRHIGVSGANVLTF. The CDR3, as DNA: TGTGCCAGCAGACACATAGGGGTCTCTGGGGCCAACGTCCTGACTTTC. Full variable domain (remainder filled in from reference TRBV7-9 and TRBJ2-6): DTGVSQNPRHKITKRGQNVTFRCDPISEHNRLYWYRQTLGQGPEFLTYFQNEAQLEKSRLLSDRFSAERPKGSFSTLEIQRTEQGDSAMYLCASRHIGVSGANVLTFGAGSRLTVL.

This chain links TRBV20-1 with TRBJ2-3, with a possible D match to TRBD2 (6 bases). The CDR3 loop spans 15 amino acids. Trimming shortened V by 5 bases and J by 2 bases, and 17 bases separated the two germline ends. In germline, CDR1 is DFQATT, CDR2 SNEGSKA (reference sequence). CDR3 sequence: CSAASGGAVTDTQYF. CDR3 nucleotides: TGCAGTGCTGCGAGCGGAGGGGCCGTCACAGATACGCAGTATTTT.

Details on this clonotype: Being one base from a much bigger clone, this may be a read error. The CDR3: CASSIGGLAGAYEQYF. The DNA for the CDR3 is TGTGCCAGCAGCATAGGGGGACTAGCGGGAGCATATGAGCAGTACTTC. The rearrangement links TRBV7-2 to TRBJ2-5; 14 bases map to TRBD2. The V gene's germline CDR1 is SGHTA and CDR2 FQGNSA. This CDR3 contains 16 residues. With 5 bases clipped from V and 11 bases from J, the junction kept 13 bases outside the gene matches.

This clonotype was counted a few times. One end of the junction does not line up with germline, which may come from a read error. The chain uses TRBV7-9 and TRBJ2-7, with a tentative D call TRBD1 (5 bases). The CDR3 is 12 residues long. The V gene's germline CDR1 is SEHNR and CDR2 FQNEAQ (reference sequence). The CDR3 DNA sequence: TGTGCCGGCAGCTTAGGGGCCAACGAGCAGTACTTC. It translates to CAGSLGANEQYF.